A selection of T cell receptor beta chains follows, all from one sample in a study of T cells expressing NK-cell markers. After re-calling the 5' RACE reads, TCRdb lists one entry per CDR3 protein, DNA absent. This sample's table has about 400,000 distinct CDR3 sequences. Sequenced sample: blood T cells: a sorted CD56 or NKG2C T cell subset, CD4+ or CD8+ T cells, or bulk PBMC T cells (not recorded which). The receptor set was obtained from a woman in her 50s in good health. Both conserved end residues are part of each CDR3.

j_call: TRBJ2-5; v_call: TRBV7-9; cdr3_aa: CASSSARGPTQYF
j_call: TRBJ2-7; v_call: TRBV11-3; cdr3_aa: CASSLRGLAGEQYF
j_call: TRBJ2-1; v_call: TRBV5-1; cdr3_aa: CASSPRDRGPDEQFF
j_call: TRBJ2-5; v_call: TRBV24-1; cdr3_aa: CATKPAGAGETQYF
j_call: TRBJ2-3; v_call: TRBV15; cdr3_aa: CATRARGDPTDTQYF
j_call: TRBJ1-1; v_call: TRBV20-1; cdr3_aa: CSATQGAARNTEAFF
j_call: TRBJ2-5; v_call: TRBV4-1; cdr3_aa: CASSGHGRETQYF
j_call: TRBJ2-3; v_call: TRBV5-6; cdr3_aa: CASSQSAFRQYF
j_call: TRBJ2-3; v_call: TRBV2; cdr3_aa: CASAEAGVNTDTQYF
j_call: TRBJ2-1; v_call: TRBV15; cdr3_aa: CATGLQEIFGNEQFF
j_call: TRBJ2-1; v_call: TRBV24-1; cdr3_aa: CATSDPNPGQAYNEQFF
j_call: TRBJ1-4; v_call: TRBV4-1; cdr3_aa: CASSPGLPYRTNEKLFF
j_call: TRBJ2-6; v_call: TRBV7-7; cdr3_aa: CASSGQGAGANVLTF
j_call: TRBJ1-4; v_call: TRBV7-2; cdr3_aa: CASSLGQGREKLFF
j_call: TRBJ1-1; v_call: TRBV7-9; cdr3_aa: CASSLTSEAFF
j_call: TRBJ1-5; v_call: TRBV20-1; cdr3_aa: CSARDGAGDSNQPQHF
j_call: TRBJ1-1; v_call: TRBV30; cdr3_aa: CAWKAQANTEAFF
j_call: TRBJ2-5; v_call: TRBV6-6; cdr3_aa: CASSHPTSPNRETQYF
j_call: TRBJ1-5; v_call: TRBV5-1; cdr3_aa: CASSSPHSGNQPQHF
j_call: TRBJ2-1; v_call: TRBV24-1; cdr3_aa: CATSGLSDRGWNEQFF
j_call: TRBJ1-2; v_call: TRBV25-1; cdr3_aa: CASSGGTVYGYTF
j_call: TRBJ2-7; v_call: TRBV4-1; cdr3_aa: CASSRPTGTHYEQYF
j_call: TRBJ2-7; v_call: TRBV7-2; cdr3_aa: CASSLSGGLNYEQYF
j_call: TRBJ2-1; v_call: TRBV24-1; cdr3_aa: CATSDAGQVDEQFF
j_call: TRBJ2-3; v_call: TRBV6-2/TRBV6-3; cdr3_aa: CASSYRVTDTQYF
j_call: TRBJ2-1; v_call: TRBV4-1; cdr3_aa: CASSQVSWEQFF
j_call: TRBJ2-1; v_call: TRBV19; cdr3_aa: CATNPGLRYNEQFF
j_call: TRBJ1-5; v_call: TRBV24-1; cdr3_aa: CATSGGNQPQHF
j_call: TRBJ2-5; v_call: TRBV14; cdr3_aa: CASSPSGRDPEYF
j_call: TRBJ2-2; v_call: TRBV18; cdr3_aa: CASSPTQGASTGELFF
j_call: TRBJ2-1; v_call: TRBV7-2; cdr3_aa: CASRARGLAGGGNEQFF
j_call: TRBJ2-1; v_call: TRBV12-3/TRBV12-4; cdr3_aa: CASSPPRVGDEQFF
j_call: TRBJ2-1; v_call: TRBV18; cdr3_aa: CASSPKRAGVTVEQFF
j_call: TRBJ2-1; v_call: TRBV10-3; cdr3_aa: CAIGLLAGGNEQFF
j_call: TRBJ1-1; v_call: TRBV12-3/TRBV12-4; cdr3_aa: CASSLGGNSAEAFF
j_call: TRBJ2-1; v_call: TRBV29-1; cdr3_aa: CSVNTAGVSYNEQFF
j_call: TRBJ1-2; v_call: TRBV12-3/TRBV12-4; cdr3_aa: CASSIVGYGYTF
j_call: TRBJ2-3; v_call: TRBV5-1; cdr3_aa: CASSLVLRTHRSDTQYF
j_call: TRBJ2-1; v_call: TRBV12-3/TRBV12-4; cdr3_aa: CASRDYSGSNYNEQFF
j_call: TRBJ2-7; v_call: TRBV4-1; cdr3_aa: CASSQRGTSGIYEQYF
j_call: TRBJ2-7; v_call: TRBV3-1; cdr3_aa: CASSQGTSGRFSYEQYF
j_call: TRBJ2-1; v_call: TRBV5-1; cdr3_aa: CASSLISSGSGEQFF
j_call: TRBJ2-1; v_call: TRBV12-3/TRBV12-4; cdr3_aa: CASSGTPLKQFF
j_call: TRBJ2-3; v_call: TRBV27; cdr3_aa: CASSYASGRGTDTQYF
j_call: TRBJ1-2; v_call: TRBV7-9; cdr3_aa: CASSLATPDGYTF
j_call: TRBJ2-2; v_call: TRBV21-1; cdr3_aa: CASSKTLEDTGELFF
j_call: TRBJ1-1; v_call: TRBV5-1; cdr3_aa: CASSLSSGSNTEAFF
j_call: TRBJ2-1; v_call: TRBV5-1; cdr3_aa: CASSPDRGSLREQFF